This record looks at one TCR beta chain sequence and its context. As yet, its antigen is unknown. The germline gives CDR1 LNHNV, CDR2 YYDKDF (reference sequence). The V end was cut by 1 base, the J end by 6 bases, with 13 bases between. The CDR3 has 15 residues. This sample's time point: late sampling 161 to 241 days after vaccination in a few convalescent patients. TCRdb re-analysed the PCR reads in MiXCR, keeping a single row per CDR3 protein. The table records 25,000 to 35,000 distinct CDR3 sequences, roughly 50% of them present only once. The record originates from a study of vaccination and CD4 T cells after COVID-19. Notes on the study in general: From a median of about 21 to 38, SARS-CoV-2-reactive clonotypes increased, though not significantly.

The sequence was obtained from a human donor who had recovered from COVID-19. This chain connects TRBV15 to TRBJ2-1; D might be TRBD2 (5 bases). This specimen consisted of CD4+ T cells from blood, obtained about 7 months after SARS-CoV-2 vaccination. The CDR3 spells CATSRGHGSSNEQFF. CDR3 DNA sequence: TGTGCCACCAGCAGAGGCCATGGGAGTTCCAATGAGCAGTTCTTC.